The 15 T cell receptor beta chains reported below all come from one sample, sequenced in a study of OX40 agonist ivuxolimab in advanced cancers. The method was immunoSEQ multiplex PCR; TCRdb's version includes in-frame clones alone and lacks a portion of them. This sample has fewer than 40,000 clones, with roughly nine tenths found just once. Sequences were derived from CD4+ or CD8+ T cells sorted from blood, sampled in a trial of the OX40 agonist ivuxolimab. The receptors were gathered from an adult with an advanced solid tumor such as melanoma, head and neck, liver or kidney cancer.

The gene calls are TRBV6-1 and TRBJ1-6; D ambiguous. The CDR3 consists of 11 residues. From germline, CDR1 is MNHNS and CDR2 SASEGT. The V gene lost 8 bases and the J gene lost 8 bases, with 7 bases spanning the gap. This chain's CDR3 is CASHWDSPLHF. As DNA, the CDR3 is TGTGCCAGCCATTGGGATTCACCCCTCCACTTT.

V is TRBV5-1 and J is TRBJ2-7; TRBD1 aligns across 8 bases. The CDR3 has 13 amino acids. Germline values: CDR1 SGHRS, CDR2 YFSETQ. V was clipped by 7 bases and J by 3 bases; unmatched bases: 6. The CDR3 DNA is TGCGCCAGCGGAACAGGGGGTTTCTACGAGCAGTACTTC. Its translation: CASGTGGFYEQYF.

The chain couples TRBV5-6 to TRBJ2-4, with D possibly matching TRBD2 (5 bases). The CDR3 length is 16 residues. Per germline, CDR1 SGHDT and CDR2 YYEEEE. V shed 1 base and J shed 4 bases, with 15 bases lying between them. The CDR3 sequence: CASSLRIRTDKNIQYF. The CDR3 coding sequence is TGTGCCAGCAGCTTGAGGATCCGGACTGATAAAAACATTCAGTACTTC.

The rearrangement links TRBV7-9 to TRBJ1-2; 8 bases map to TRBD1. Trimming cost V 4 bases and J 2 bases; bases outside gene matches: 6. CDR1 is SEHNR, CDR2 FQNEAQ, per germline (reference sequence). The CDR3 runs 15 residues. The CDR3 bases are TGTGCCAGCAGCTCGATCAGGGGGCCCAACTATGGCTACACCTTC. This translates into CASSSIRGPNYGYTF.

CDR3 region: CASQGEVTEAFF. Written as DNA, the CDR3 is TGTGCCAGTCAGGGGGAAGTAACTGAAGCTTTCTTT. The chain carries TRBV6-1 and TRBJ1-1; 7 bases map to TRBD1. The J segment lost 5 bases and the V segment lost 9 bases, leaving 6 bases of the junction unmatched. The CDR3 is 12 residues long. Germline CDR1 is MNHNS and CDR2 is SASEGT.

The chain has TRBV7-8 and TRBJ2-5; D might be TRBD1 or TRBD2, each matching 5 bases. Trimming removed 2 bases from V and 1 base from J, with 14 bases in between. Germline-derived CDR1 and CDR2 are SGHVS and FQNEAQ. The CDR3 runs to 16 residues. The CDR3 here is CASSLYPGPIQETQYF. Written as DNA, the CDR3 is TGTGCCAGCAGCTTATACCCGGGGCCGATCCAAGAGACCCAGTACTTC.

The rearrangement links TRBV10-2 to TRBJ1-3, with D possibly matching TRBD1 (5 bases). V was pared by 3 bases and J by 0 bases, with 9 bases between. The germline V gene encodes CDR1 WSHSY and CDR2 SAAADI. The CDR3 has 15 residues. In DNA form, the CDR3 reads TGCGCCAGCAGTGACAGGGACGGCTCTGGAAACACCATATATTTT. It codes for CASSDRDGSGNTIYF.

V gene TRBV7-9 combines with J gene TRBJ2-2, with 10 bases lining up with TRBD1. This CDR3 comprises 16 residues. Germline assignment: CDR1 SEHNR and CDR2 FQNEAQ (reference sequence). V lost 5 bases, J lost 1 base, and 4 bases stayed unmatched. The CDR3 coding sequence is TGTGCCAGCAGCCCCGACAGGGGGCGGAACACCGGGGAGCTGTTTTTT. Amino acid sequence: CASSPDRGRNTGELFF. The full variable domain, rest sourced from reference TRBV7-9 and TRBJ2-2, is DTGVSQNPRHKITKRGQNVTFRCDPISEHNRLYWYRQTLGQGPEFLTYFQNEAQLEKSRLLSDRFSAERPKGSFSTLEIQRTEQGDSAMYLCASSPDRGRNTGELFFGEGSRLTVL.

The CDR3 protein is CSVRGPSSGGASTDTQYF. In DNA, the CDR3 is TGCAGCGTCCGAGGCCCGTCTAGCGGGGGGGCTAGCACAGATACGCAGTATTTT. The chain links TRBV29-1 to TRBJ2-3; TRBD2 agrees at 12 bases. The CDR3 contains 18 residues. V shed 6 bases, J shed 0 bases, and the junction held 13 bases outside the gene matches. Germline values: CDR1 SQVTM, CDR2 ANQGSEA.

This chain joins TRBV19 and TRBJ1-5, with a tentative D call TRBD1 (6 bases). Germline CDR1 reads LNHDA; CDR2 reads SQIVND (reference sequence). V shed 9 bases and J shed 3 bases, with 12 bases lying between them. The CDR3 has 13 residues. The CDR3 region is CASAQGHNQPQHF. CDR3 sequence (DNA): TGTGCCAGCGCCCAGGGACACAATCAGCCCCAGCATTTT.

In this sample, this clone turned up a few times. This chain links TRBV2 with TRBJ2-5; D could derive from TRBD1 or TRBD2 (5 bases each). There are 13 residues in the CDR3. V gave up 4 bases and J gave up 5 bases, with 11 bases separating them. Germline V gene data show CDR1 as SNHLY and CDR2 as FYNNEI. The CDR3 DNA follows: TGTGCCAGCAGTGCCGTCGGGGCGGAGACCCAGTACTTC. Translation gives CASSAVGAETQYF.

V gene TRBV4-3 combines with J gene TRBJ2-2; the D gene could be TRBD1 or TRBD2 (6 bases each). The CDR3 sequence is 16 residues long. Germline assignment: CDR1 LGHNA and CDR2 YSLEER. V was trimmed by 0 bases and J by 6 bases, leaving 14 bases between them. The CDR3 loop reads CASSQDGGGRPGELFF. CDR3 sequence (DNA): TGCGCCAGCAGCCAAGATGGAGGGGGGCGTCCCGGGGAGCTGTTTTTT.

A word on this clone: It is unclear where the CDR3 begins or ends on the DNA, so no DNA is shown, and the CDR3 is as TCRdb lists it. This chain connects TRBV5-1 to TRBJ2-3. Ends included, the CDR3 has 14 residues. CDR1 SGHRS and CDR2 YFSETQ come from the germline V gene. CDR3 amino acids: CASSLEVGQGTRYF.

The V call is TRBV28, the J call TRBJ2-1; D uncertain. Deletions cut 5 bases from V and 4 bases from J, with 3 bases between. This CDR3 comprises 11 residues. Germline CDR1 MDHEN, CDR2 SYDVKM. DNA of the CDR3: TGTGCCAGCAGTAGATACAATGAGCAGTTCTTC. It translates to CASSRYNEQFF.

The rearrangement uses TRBV5-1 and TRBJ2-2; either TRBD1 or TRBD2 may fit D (5 bases each). Germline V gene lookup returns CDR1 SGHRS and CDR2 YFSETQ. The CDR3 covers 18 residues. Trimming removed 4 bases from V and 1 base from J, with 20 bases in between. In DNA form, the CDR3 reads TGCGCCAGCAGCCCCGGTTTGTGGGGACCCCTGAACACCGGGGAGCTGTTTTTT. Its protein product is CASSPGLWGPLNTGELFF. Based on the CDR3 plus reference TRBV5-1 and TRBJ2-2, the full variable domain is KAGVTQTPRYLIKTRGQQVTLSCSPISGHRSVSWYQQTPGQGLQFLFEYFSETQRNKGNFPGRFSGRQFSNSRSEMNVSTLELGDSALYLCASSPGLWGPLNTGELFFGEGSRLTVL.